The rows below give T cell receptor beta chains drawn from one sample of a study of tumor and adjacent non-tumor tissue in lung cancer. TCRdb called the multiplex PCR reads again in MiXCR, with one record for every CDR3 protein. The sample includes 60,000 or so distinct CDR3 sequences, around two thirds of them seen just once. Sequencing was performed on distant non-tumor lung tissue. The source of these receptors is a man aged 65-85 years with non-small cell lung cancer. The CDR3 runs from the conserved cysteine through the conserved F or W. D genes are given only for firm matches. Expanded clones get a size class; other rows say once, few or many, or leave the size out.

clone size	V gene	D gene	J gene	CDR3 protein	CDR3 DNA
NA	TRBV9	TRBD1	TRBJ2-5	CASSATTGEETQYF	TGTGCCAGCAGCGCCACGACAGGGGAAGAAACCCAGTACTTT
many	TRBV7-9	NA	TRBJ2-3	CASSGKGGRFTDTQYF	TGTGCCAGCAGCGGGAAGGGTGGGCGTTTCACAGATACGCAGTATTTT
NA	TRBV10-3	TRBD1	TRBJ2-7	CAISDRDRGYEQYF	TGTGCCATCAGTGACCGGGACAGGGGGTATGAGCAGTACTTC
many	TRBV6-5	TRBD2	TRBJ2-5	CASSYRTSGETQYF	TGTGCCAGCAGTTACCGGACTAGCGGAGAGACCCAGTACTTC
many	TRBV11-2	NA	TRBJ2-2	CASSPRHLNTGELFF	TGTGCCAGCAGCCCAAGACACTTGAACACCGGGGAGCTGTTTTTT
many	TRBV7-8	NA	TRBJ2-7	CASSFYPAYEQYF	TGTGCCAGCAGCTTTTACCCCGCCTACGAGCAGTACTTC
NA	TRBV20-1	TRBD2	TRBJ2-7	CSASLAEGTYEQYF	TGCAGTGCTTCCCTAGCGGAGGGTACCTACGAGCAGTACTTC
medium-sized	TRBV11-2	TRBD2	TRBJ2-2	CASSFSGSVTGELFF	TGTGCCAGCAGCTTCAGCGGGAGCGTCACCGGGGAGCTGTTTTTT
NA	TRBV4-2	TRBD2	TRBJ2-1	CANSLRQTGTSVFNEQFF	TGTGCCAACAGCCTTCGTCAGACCGGGACTAGTGTGTTCAATGAGCAGTTCTTC
NA	TRBV7-9	NA	TRBJ1-1	CACSLDYPGRRVNAEAFF	TGTGCCTGCAGCTTAGACTACCCTGGTCGCAGAGTAAACGCTGAAGCCTTCTTT
few	TRBV11-2	NA	TRBJ2-2	CACSLVGRERPGKLFF	TGTGCCTGCAGCTTAGTGGGCAGAGAACGTCCCGGGAAGCTGTTTTTT
many	TRBV2	NA	TRBJ1-5	CASSEARGLTFGRQPQHF	TGTGCCAGCAGTGAAGCGCGTGGGTTAACGTTCGGGCGACAGCCCCAGCATTTT
NA	TRBV28	NA	TRBJ1-4	CASSRVTVEKKLFF	TGTGCCAGCAGTAGAGTCACGGTCGAGAAAAAACTGTTTTTT
few	TRBV2	NA	TRBJ1-2	CASSEPSGLTYGYTF	TGTGCCAGCAGTGAACCTTCCGGACTGACCTATGGCTACACCTTC
NA	TRBV29-1	NA	TRBJ2-1	CSVGGTRDEQLF	TGCAGCGTTGGTGGGACAAGGGACGAGCAGCTCTTC
many	TRBV7-8	TRBD1	TRBJ1-5	CASSLTGGVRQPQHF	TGTGCCAGCAGCCTGACAGGGGGGGTGAGGCAGCCCCAGCATTTT
many	TRBV29-1	NA	TRBJ2-7	CSVRSGDYEQYF	TGCAGCGTTCGTTCGGGAGACTACGAGCAGTACTTC
NA	TRBV29-1	TRBD1	TRBJ2-3	CSVDLEDRIWTDTQYF	TGCAGCGTTGACCTCGAGGACAGGATTTGGACAGATACACAGTATTTT
once	TRBV10-1	TRBD1	TRBJ2-1	CASSANTGQGKRYEQSF	TGCGCCAGCAGTGCCAATACGGGACAGGGCAAACGATACGAGCAGTCCTTC
NA	TRBV5-4	TRBD1	TRBJ1-4	CASRSNRGLNEKPFF	TGTGCCAGCAGGTCAAACAGGGGACTTAATGAAAAACCGTTTTTT
few	TRBV20-1	NA	TRBJ1-6	CSASSRDDSPLHF	TGCAGTGCTAGTTCCAGGGATGATTCACCCCTCCACTTT
few	TRBV4-1	TRBD1	TRBJ2-1	CASNPGGRSQSYGQFF	TGCGCCAGCAACCCAGGGGGCCGGAGTCAAAGCTACGGGCAGTTCTTC
NA	TRBV11-2	NA	TRBJ2-1	CTSSLVAGFAYNEQFF	TGTACCAGCAGCTTAGTGGCGGGGTTCGCATACAATGAGCAGTTCTTC
many	TRBV6-6	NA	TRBJ2-3	CASSYLATSTDTQYF	TGTGCCAGCAGTTACTTGGCAACAAGCACAGATACGCAGTATTTT
NA	TRBV11-2	TRBD1	TRBJ2-7	CAGSRYEDRTSYEQYF	TGTGCTGGCTCCCGATACGAGGACAGGACATCCTACGAGCAGTACTTC
many	TRBV29-1	NA	TRBJ2-2	CSVSPGLMNTGELFF	TGCAGCGTGAGCCCGGGACTTATGAACACCGGGGAGCTGTTTTTT
NA	TRBV7-9	TRBD1	TRBJ2-6	CASSAPGTGSKQRSGANVLTF	TGTGCCAGCAGCGCACCCGGGACAGGGTCAAAGCAGCGCTCTGGGGCCAACGTCCTGACTTTC
many	TRBV6-1	NA	TRBJ1-5	CASRKIGKGGNQPQHF	TGTGCCAGCCGAAAGATCGGAAAGGGAGGCAATCAGCCCCAGCATTTT
many	TRBV6-1	NA	TRBJ1-5	CASLGRDLGLGQPQHF	TGTGCCAGCCTGGGCAGGGATCTTGGCTTGGGGCAGCCCCAGCATTTT
few	TRBV11-2	NA	TRBJ1-1	CASSESPITEAFF	TGTGCCAGCAGCGAATCCCCGATCACTGAAGCTTTCTTT
NA	TRBV11-2	TRBD1	TRBJ1-1	CASSFGQDAEAFF	TGTGCCAGCAGCTTCGGACAGGACGCTGAAGCTTTCTTT
many	TRBV29-1	TRBD1	TRBJ1-3	CSAGGTGSPGNTIYF	TGCAGCGCCGGGGGGACAGGGTCGCCTGGAAACACCATATATTTT
NA	TRBV7-9	NA	TRBJ2-2	CASSLGASANTGELFF	TGTGCCAGCAGCCTAGGGGCTAGCGCGAACACCGGGGAGCTGTTTTTT
NA	TRBV6-1	NA	TRBJ2-3	CANSEARHPTDMQYF	TGTGCCAACAGTGAAGCGCGGCACCCCACAGATATGCAGTATTTT
NA	TRBV4-1	NA	TRBJ1-5	CASRHGTLNRPQHF	TGCGCCAGCAGGCACGGGACACTCAATCGGCCCCAACATTTT
NA	TRBV12-3/TRBV12-4	NA	TRBJ1-1	CVSSLLGQTEAFF	TGCGTCAGCAGTTTATTAGGGCAGACTGAAGCTTTCTTT
many	TRBV28	TRBD2	TRBJ2-7	CASSFILAGSYEQYF	TGTGCCAGCAGTTTTATACTAGCGGGTTCCTACGAGCAGTACTTC
NA	TRBV6-5	TRBD1	TRBJ2-7	CASGTGRSRPYEQYF	TGTGCCTCCGGGACAGGGAGGAGTCGGCCCTACGAGCAGTACTTC
once	TRBV6-5	TRBD2	TRBJ2-3	CASNYGASGNGGDTQYF	TGTGCCAGCAATTACGGCGCTAGCGGGAATGGGGGAGATACGCAGTATTTT
NA	TRBV11-2	NA	TRBJ2-7	CTSSSPQTWTYEQYF	TGTACCAGCAGCTCCCCCCAAACTTGGACCTACGAGCAGTACTTC
NA	TRBV4-2	TRBD1	TRBJ2-1	CTSRDRGENNEQFF	TGTACCAGCAGAGACAGGGGGGAAAATAATGAGCAGTTCTTC
few	TRBV20-1	TRBD1	TRBJ1-6	CSARERGLLYNSPLHF	TGCAGTGCTAGAGAAAGGGGGCTACTCTATAATTCACCCCTCCACTTT
NA	TRBV12-3/TRBV12-4	NA	TRBJ1-5	CASSSRFWSAGSQPQHF	TGTGCCAGCAGTTCCCGGTTCTGGAGCGCGGGCAGTCAGCCCCAGCATTTT
NA	TRBV7-6	TRBD1	TRBJ2-1	CASSLGQGSYNEQFF	TGTGCTAGCAGCTTAGGACAGGGGTCCTACAATGAGCAGTTCTTC
NA	TRBV11-2	TRBD1	TRBJ2-7	CTNSPRGRGGPYEQYF	TGTACCAACAGCCCCAGGGGGCGAGGGGGCCCTTACGAGCAGTACTTC
NA	TRBV5-1	NA	TRBJ2-3	CASSLARGRGDTQYF	TGCGCCAGCAGCTTGGCGCGGGGGCGCGGAGATACGCAGTATTTT
NA	TRBV4-2	TRBD1	TRBJ2-3	CASSHITGGPDTQYF	TGTGCCAGCAGCCACATTACAGGGGGCCCAGATACTCAGTATTTT
NA	TRBV6-1	NA	TRBJ1-5	CASTVGFNSNQPQHF	TGTGCCAGCACTGTCGGGTTTAATAGCAATCAGCCCCAGCATTTT
few	TRBV7-9	TRBD1	TRBJ2-2	CASSLWTGADGELFF	TGTGCCAGCAGCTTATGGACAGGGGCTGACGGGGAGCTGTTTTTT
NA	TRBV5-8	NA	TRBJ1-5	CACSRTDGPNQPQHF	TGTGCCTGCAGCCGGACCGACGGACCTAATCAGCCCCAGCATTTT
NA	TRBV11-2	NA	TRBJ2-3	CSSSLGTSLTDTQYF	TGTAGCAGCAGCTTAGGAACATCCCTCACAGATACGCAGTATTTT
NA	TRBV4-1	NA	TRBJ1-4	CATRDGMGGLTNEKLFF	TGCGCCACCAGGGACGGGATGGGCGGATTGACTAATGAAAAACTGTTTTTT
once	TRBV6-1	TRBD2	TRBJ2-7	CASSDREGDAYEQYF	TGTGCCAGCAGTGACAGGGAGGGTGATGCCTACGAGCAGTACTTC
NA	TRBV11-2	NA	TRBJ1-2	CASSLSRAGGYTF	TGTGCTAGCAGCCTTAGCAGGGCAGGAGGCTACACCTTC
NA	TRBV5-6	TRBD2	TRBJ2-1	CASSELAWVNERFF	TGTGCCAGCAGCGAACTAGCGTGGGTTAATGAGCGGTTCTTC
NA	TRBV11-2	NA	TRBJ2-7	CAGSPAGATYHEQYF	TGTGCCGGCAGCCCGGCGGGGGCCACCTACCATGAGCAGTACTTC
many	TRBV6-2/TRBV6-3	NA	TRBJ1-5	CASSRQSNQPQHF	TGTGCCAGCAGTAGACAGAGTAATCAGCCCCAGCATTTT
NA	TRBV28	NA	TRBJ2-7	CANSPTRQRGYEQYF	TGTGCCAACAGCCCGACGAGGCAAAGAGGTTACGAGCAGTACTTC